Presented here are 32 T cell receptor beta chains from one specimen sequenced in a study of cytomegalovirus exposure and HLA in healthy donors. The PCR had 60 Vbeta and 13 Jbeta primers. The assay was immunoSEQ multiplex PCR, and TCRdb's table has in-frame clones only and misses some. The sample has about 190,000 clones, roughly 74% seen once; the top ten hold approximately 5.4%. The sequenced sample was PBMCs. The receptors come from a woman aged 30 to 39 in good health and CMV-seropositive.

This chain connects TRBV19 to TRBJ1-2, with unresolved D. CDR1 is LNHDA, CDR2 SQIVND, per germline (reference sequence). Trimming took 0 bases from V and 4 from J, leaving 12 bases between them. The CDR3 is made up of 15 amino acids. The CDR3 sequence is CASSIDEPSSYGYTF. The CDR3, as DNA: TGTGCCAGTAGTATAGACGAACCGTCGAGCTATGGCTACACCTTC.

The chain uses TRBV10-3 and TRBJ1-2; no reliable D call. Germline lookup yields CDR1 ENHRY and CDR2 SYGVKD. This CDR3 contains 15 residues. Trimming removed 0 bases at V and 0 bases at J, with 8 bases between. The DNA for the CDR3 is TGTGCCATCAGTGAGTCGACTGTTTCTAACTATGGCTACACCTTC. Its translation: CAISESTVSNYGYTF.

This clone was seen a few times. The V and J genes are TRBV19 and TRBJ1-5; 8 nucleotides align to TRBD1. Losses at the gene ends were 6 bases for V and 6 bases for J; bases not matched to a gene: 10. The CDR3 has 15 residues. In germline, CDR1 is LNHDA, CDR2 SQIVND (reference sequence). The CDR3 region has the DNA TGTGCCAGTAGGATGACAGGGGCCCAAAGTCAGCCCCAGCATTTT. This encodes CASRMTGAQSQPQHF. Drawing the rest from reference TRBV19 and TRBJ1-5, the complete variable domain is DGGITQSPKYLFRKEGQNVTLSCEQNLNHDAMYWYRQDPGQGLRLIYYSQIVNDFQKGDIAEGYSVSREKKESFPLTVTSAQKNPTAFYLCASRMTGAQSQPQHFGDGTRLSIL.

The rearrangement uses TRBV18 and TRBJ2-7, with 7 bases identical to TRBD2. The ends lost 2 bases at V and 3 bases at J; junction bases unmatched: 1. Germline V gene sequence: CDR1 KGHSH, CDR2 LQKENI. The CDR3 is 13 residues long. This chain's CDR3 is CASSPGGDYEQYF. The CDR3 region has the DNA TGTGCCAGCTCACCAGGGGGGGACTACGAGCAGTACTTC.

The chain recombines TRBV27 with TRBJ1-2, with D possibly TRBD1 on 6 matching bases. The CDR3 loop spans 14 amino acids. Per germline, CDR1 MNHEY and CDR2 SMNVEV (reference sequence). The V gene lost 6 bases and the J gene lost 9 bases, with 20 bases spanning the gap. The CDR3 DNA is TGTGCCAGCAGCCTAACCTACAGGGAAAGGAGCTACACCTTC. Residues: CASSLTYRERSYTF.

The rearrangement links TRBV6-1 to TRBJ2-7; 8 bases are a match to TRBD2. The V gene's germline CDR1 is MNHNS and CDR2 SASEGT. The CDR3 loop spans 14 amino acids. Germline trimming cut 8 bases from V and 5 bases from J; bases unmatched to any gene: 11. This CDR3 is CASSDGRAKDEQYF. The CDR3 nucleotides are TGTGCCAGCTCTGACGGGAGGGCTAAAGACGAGCAGTACTTC.

The sample holds a few counts of this clone. V and J are TRBV7-2 and TRBJ2-3; TRBD2 is a possible D gene (6 bases). Trimming cost V 5 bases and J 3 bases, with 15 bases left between them. CDR3 size: 15 residues. CDR1 is SGHTA and CDR2 is FQGNSA in the germline V gene. The chain's CDR3 is CASSRRAGGTDTQYF. The DNA of the CDR3 is TGTGCCAGCAGCCGTCGAGCGGGTGGTACAGATACGCAGTATTTT.

CDR3 loop: CASSLYSDTQYF. CDR3 in DNA: TGTGCCAGCAGTTTATACTCGGATACGCAGTATTTT. This chain joins TRBV28 and TRBJ2-3; no clear D. Trimming left V 1 base short and J 6 bases short, with 5 bases between. Per germline, CDR1 MDHEN and CDR2 SYDVKM. CDR3 length: 12 amino acids.

CDR3 coding DNA: TGTGCCAGCAGTGGACAGTCACACTATGGCTACACCTTC. This sequence encodes CASSGQSHYGYTF. The chain joins TRBV28 to TRBJ1-2, with TRBD1 as a possible D gene (6 bases). This CDR3 has 13 amino acids. The ends were cut back, 5 bases at V and 3 bases at J, with 10 bases in the middle. Germline values: CDR1 MDHEN, CDR2 SYDVKM.

The gene calls are TRBV6-5 and TRBJ2-6; D is unresolved. CDR1 is MNHEY and CDR2 is SVGAGI in the germline V gene. This CDR3 comprises 15 residues. The V end was cut by 1 base, the J end by 1 base, with 5 bases between. CDR3: CASSYYLSGANVLTF. In nucleotides, the CDR3 is TGTGCCAGCAGTTACTACCTATCTGGGGCCAACGTCCTGACTTTC.

The chain combines TRBV5-8 with TRBJ1-2, with 8 bases aligning to TRBD1. The length of the CDR3 is 13 residues. Germline V CDR1 and CDR2: SGHTS, YDEGEE. Trimming took 2 bases from V and 4 from J; bases not matched to a gene: 1. DNA for the CDR3: TGTGCCAGCAGCTTCGGACAGGGCTATGGCTACACCTTC. This sequence encodes CASSFGQGYGYTF.

V is TRBV2 and J is TRBJ2-3; the D is unclear. Germline V gene sequence: CDR1 SNHLY, CDR2 FYNNEI. V was trimmed by 2 bases and J by 2 bases, leaving 14 bases between them. This CDR3 has 16 residues. The CDR3 nucleotides read TGTGCCAGCAGTGAAAATATCGGGTCGCCCACAGATACGCAGTATTTT. This sequence encodes CASSENIGSPTDTQYF.

The chain uses TRBV6-5 and TRBJ2-7; possibly TRBD1 for D (5 bases). V lost 4 bases and J lost 2, with 15 bases in between. CDR1 MNHEY and CDR2 SVGAGI come from the germline V gene. This CDR3 spans 15 amino acids. DNA of the CDR3: TGTGCCAGCAGTTTTGCCCTAGACAGCGCCTACGAGCAGTACTTC. Protein product: CASSFALDSAYEQYF.

The gene calls are TRBV7-6 and TRBJ2-2; 13 nucleotides line up with TRBD2. The J segment lost 6 bases and the V segment lost 10 bases, leaving 5 bases of the junction unmatched. Germline V lookup: CDR1 SGHVS, CDR2 FNYEAQ. The CDR3 spans 14 residues. For the CDR3, the DNA is TGTGCCATTCGGACTAGCGGGAGCCCCGGGGAGCTGTTTTTT. Encoded protein: CAIRTSGSPGELFF.

The V gene is TRBV7-6, the J gene TRBJ2-1; TRBD2 matches 7 bases. The J segment lost 7 bases and the V segment lost 1 base, leaving 10 bases of the junction unmatched. There are 16 residues in the CDR3. Germline V gene lookup returns CDR1 SGHVS and CDR2 FNYEAQ. The CDR3 is CASSLGPGGRLNEQFF. As DNA, the CDR3 is TGTGCCAGCAGCTTAGGCCCGGGGGGACGTCTGAATGAGCAGTTCTTC.

V usage is TRBV11-3 and J usage is TRBJ2-7, with 7 positions matching TRBD1. CDR3 length: 14 residues. V trimming: 5 bases; J trimming: 6 bases; junction bases outside the gene matches: 10. Germline V lookup: CDR1 SGHNT, CDR2 YENEEA. For the CDR3, the DNA is TGTGCCAGCAGCCTAGGGGGCGAATCCACCGAGCAGTACTTC. Amino acid sequence: CASSLGGESTEQYF. Full variable domain (missing parts from reference TRBV11-3 and TRBJ2-7): EAGVVQSPRYKIIEKKQPVAFWCNPISGHNTLYWYLQNLGQGPELLIRYENEEAVDDSQLPKDRFSAERLKGVDSTLKIQPAELGDSAVYLCASSLGGESTEQYFGPGTRLTVT.

The chain employs TRBV28 and TRBJ2-7; possibly TRBD2 for D (7 bases). Germline CDR1 is MDHEN and CDR2 is SYDVKM. The CDR3 contains 14 residues. Trimming shortened V by 4 bases and J by 3 bases, and 13 bases separated the two germline ends. The DNA of the CDR3 is TGTGCCAGCAGTTCCTCGGGGGGCGGCTACGAGCAGTACTTC. This codes for CASSSSGGGYEQYF.

V gene TRBV11-1 combines with J gene TRBJ2-7, with TRBD2 matching over 7 bases. Germline assignment: CDR1 SGHAT and CDR2 FQDESV (reference sequence). This CDR3 is 16 amino acids long. After removal of 4 bases from V and 4 bases from J, the junction contained 13 bases not matched to a gene. The DNA of the CDR3 is TGTGCCAGCAGCTCCCCCCGACTAGCCGGTACATACGAGCAGTACTTC. The encoded protein is CASSSPRLAGTYEQYF.

The V call is TRBV29-1, the J call TRBJ2-1; D gene unclear. Germline V gene lookup returns CDR1 SQVTM and CDR2 ANQGSEA. The CDR3 totals 12 residues. V dropped 3 bases and J dropped 3 bases, with 6 bases sitting between them. The CDR3 reads CSVEHFYNEQFF. The CDR3 nucleotides read TGCAGCGTTGAGCACTTCTACAATGAGCAGTTCTTC.

This clone was seen just once. The chain has TRBV4-2 and TRBJ2-2; TRBD1 might be the D (6 bases). Germline V gene sequence: CDR1 LGHNA, CDR2 YNFKEQ. The CDR3 is 17 residues long. V gave up 2 bases and J gave up 1 base, with 14 bases separating them. The CDR3 loop is CASSQNPKGENTGELFF. The CDR3 nucleotides read TGTGCCAGCAGCCAAAACCCCAAGGGGGAGAACACCGGGGAGCTGTTTTTT.

The chain links TRBV11-2 to TRBJ2-2; 14 bases fit TRBD2. Looked up from germline, CDR1 is SGHAT and CDR2 is FQNNGV. There are 17 residues in the CDR3. The ends lost 5 bases at V and 1 base at J; junction bases unmatched: 3. The CDR3 coding sequence is TGTGCCAGCAGCAGAGGGACTAGCGGGGGGAACACCGGGGAGCTGTTTTTT. It translates to CASSRGTSGGNTGELFF. The full variable domain, its missing parts supplied by reference TRBV11-2 and TRBJ2-2, is EAGVAQSPRYKIIEKRQSVAFWCNPISGHATLYWYQQILGQGPKLLIQFQNNGVVDDSQLPKDRFSAERLKGVDSTLKIQPAKLEDSAVYLCASSRGTSGGNTGELFFGEGSRLTVL.

The chain joins TRBV19 to TRBJ2-3; TRBD2 matches at 9 bases. V gave up 3 bases and J gave up 5 bases; unmatched junction bases: 6. The CDR3 loop spans 15 amino acids. Germline V lookup: CDR1 LNHDA, CDR2 SQIVND (reference sequence). This CDR3 is CASSIGAGGEDTQYF. Here the CDR3 DNA reads TGTGCCAGTAGTATCGGGGCGGGAGGGGAAGATACGCAGTATTTT.

This clone was observed a handful of times. This rearrangement joins TRBV28 to TRBJ2-7; TRBD2 matches at 9 bases. The CDR3 totals 20 residues. Germline-derived CDR1 and CDR2 are MDHEN and SYDVKM. Trimming cost V 6 bases and J 4 bases; bases outside gene matches: 25. The CDR3 DNA sequence: TGTGCCAGCAGCTTTAAGGCAGTGGTTCGGGACGGACTAGCGAAGTACGAGCAGTACTTC. It translates to CASSFKAVVRDGLAKYEQYF.

This clone was detected only a few times. J is TRBJ2-1 and V is TRBV2; 9 bases align to TRBD2. The CDR3 covers 15 residues. The germline CDR1 and CDR2 sequences are SNHLY and FYNNEI. Trimming at V came to 8 bases and at J to 7 bases, leaving 12 bases not matched to a gene. This CDR3 is CASETGTSSVNEQFF. CDR3 DNA: TGTGCCAGCGAGACCGGGACTAGCTCGGTGAATGAGCAGTTCTTC.

The chain uses TRBV5-1 and TRBJ2-7; TRBD1 aligns across 7 bases. This CDR3 is 17 amino acids long. The V gene's germline CDR1 is SGHRS and CDR2 YFSETQ. The trim removed 3 bases at V and 2 bases at J, leaving 14 bases unmatched. The CDR3 sequence: CASSSDTTGTSTYEQYF. In DNA form, the CDR3 reads TGCGCCAGCAGCTCCGACACGACAGGGACGAGCACCTACGAGCAGTACTTC. The variable domain in full, with the rest retrieved from reference TRBV5-1 and TRBJ2-7, is KAGVTQTPRYLIKTRGQQVTLSCSPISGHRSVSWYQQTPGQGLQFLFEYFSETQRNKGNFPGRFSGRQFSNSRSEMNVSTLELGDSALYLCASSSDTTGTSTYEQYFGPGTRLTVT.

The rearrangement uses TRBV6-5 and TRBJ1-2, with a tentative D call TRBD1 (5 bases). V was cut by 0 bases and J by 7 bases, with 12 bases left in between. Germline V gene sequence: CDR1 MNHEY, CDR2 SVGAGI. This CDR3 comprises 14 residues. Written as DNA, the CDR3 is TGTGCCAGCAGTTACTCGATTAAAGGGGTTGGCTACACCTTC. Its translation: CASSYSIKGVGYTF.

The chain carries TRBV2 and TRBJ2-2; possibly TRBD2 for D (5 bases). Trimming took 8 bases from V and 5 from J, leaving 21 bases between them. The germline gives CDR1 SNHLY, CDR2 FYNNEI. This CDR3 spans 16 amino acids. DNA of the CDR3: TGTGCCAGCGGGGAGAGTTCCCATACCCGGACCGGGGAGCTGTTTTTT. Amino acids: CASGESSHTRTGELFF.

In DNA form, the CDR3 reads TGTGCCAGCAGCCAACGGGGGGGCCGACTAATCACCGGGGAGCTGTTTTTT. Translating gives CASSQRGGRLITGELFF. The gene calls are TRBV14 and TRBJ2-2, with 8 bases fitting TRBD2. V lost 2 bases to trimming and J lost 4 bases; unmatched junction nucleotides: 9. The CDR3 is 17 amino acids. Germline V CDR1 and CDR2: SGHDN, FVKESK.

This chain joins TRBV15 and TRBJ1-1, with 7 nucleotides matching TRBD1. Germline lookup yields CDR1 LNHNV and CDR2 YYDKDF (reference sequence). The CDR3 sequence is 13 residues long. The ends lost 1 base at V and 8 bases at J; junction bases unmatched: 4. CDR3: CATSRGYRGEAFF. The CDR3 bases are TGTGCCACCAGCAGAGGATACAGGGGAGAAGCTTTCTTT.

The chain joins TRBV7-2 to TRBJ2-3; no clear D. V shed 5 bases and J shed 6 bases, with 6 bases lying between them. Germline CDR1 is SGHTA and CDR2 is FQGNSA. The CDR3 totals 11 residues. CDR3 protein: CASSPVDTQYF. CDR3 in DNA: TGTGCCAGCAGCCCCGTTGATACGCAGTATTTT.

The chain uses TRBV6-1 and TRBJ1-5, with TRBD1 matching 8 bases. V lost 7 bases and J lost 6; bases outside the gene matches: 8. Germline V gene data show CDR1 as MNHNS and CDR2 as SASEGT. The CDR3 is 14 residues long. CDR3 sequence: CASIRVTGGQPQHF. The CDR3 DNA sequence: TGTGCCAGCATTCGGGTCACAGGGGGTCAGCCCCAGCATTTT.

This chain joins TRBV11-2 and TRBJ2-7; weak D call: TRBD2 (5 bases). V was cut by 5 bases and J by 0 bases, with 14 bases left in between. Germline V lookup: CDR1 SGHAT, CDR2 FQNNGV. CDR3 size: 15 residues. The CDR3 loop is CASSAPGYSSYEQYF. Written as DNA, the CDR3 is TGTGCCAGCAGCGCCCCGGGGTATAGCTCCTACGAGCAGTACTTC.